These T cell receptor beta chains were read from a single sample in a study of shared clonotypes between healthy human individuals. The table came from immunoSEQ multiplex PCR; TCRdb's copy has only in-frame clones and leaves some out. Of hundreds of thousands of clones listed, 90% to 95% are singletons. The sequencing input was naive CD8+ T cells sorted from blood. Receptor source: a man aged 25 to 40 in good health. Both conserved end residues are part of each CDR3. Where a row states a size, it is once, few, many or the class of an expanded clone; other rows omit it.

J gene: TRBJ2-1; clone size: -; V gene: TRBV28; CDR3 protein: CASTLSGSPYNEQFF
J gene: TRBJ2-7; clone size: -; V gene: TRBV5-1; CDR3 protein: CASSYTSGYEQYF
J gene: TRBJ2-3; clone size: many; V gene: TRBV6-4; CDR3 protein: CASSRGTSTDTQYF
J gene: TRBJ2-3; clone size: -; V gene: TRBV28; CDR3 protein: CAADSLGTDTQYF
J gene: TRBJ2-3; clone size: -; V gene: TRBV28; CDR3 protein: CASSLWPPAGTDTQYF
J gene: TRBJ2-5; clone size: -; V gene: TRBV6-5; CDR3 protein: CASSYSFGTAETQYF
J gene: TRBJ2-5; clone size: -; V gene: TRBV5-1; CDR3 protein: CASRNTGTSGRAPQETQYF
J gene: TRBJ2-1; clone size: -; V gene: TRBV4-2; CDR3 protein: CASSQELPGVAASYNEQFF
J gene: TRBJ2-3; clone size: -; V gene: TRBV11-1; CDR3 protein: CASSLWGSVLGSTDTQYF
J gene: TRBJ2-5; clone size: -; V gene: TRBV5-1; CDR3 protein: CASSPAPGQGEETQYF
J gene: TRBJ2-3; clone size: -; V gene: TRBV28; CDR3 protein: CASSFLMAPSVTDTQYF
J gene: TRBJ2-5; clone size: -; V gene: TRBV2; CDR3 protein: CASSEEGSQETQYF
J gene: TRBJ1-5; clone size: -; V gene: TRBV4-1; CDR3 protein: CASSQDDYRGVDQPQHF
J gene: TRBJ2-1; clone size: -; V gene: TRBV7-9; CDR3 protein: CASSLSPAGVSNEQFF
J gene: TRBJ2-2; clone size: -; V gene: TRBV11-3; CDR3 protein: CASSLVRGEGTGELFF
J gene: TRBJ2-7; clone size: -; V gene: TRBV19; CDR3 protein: CASSLTGLIYEQYF
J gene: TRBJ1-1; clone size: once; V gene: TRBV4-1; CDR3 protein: CASSQDTGAMNTEAFF
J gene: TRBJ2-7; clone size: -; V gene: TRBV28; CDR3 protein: CASSRQGRGSYEQYF
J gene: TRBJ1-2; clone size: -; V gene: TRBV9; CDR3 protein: CASSEHIQTGFTLDGYTF
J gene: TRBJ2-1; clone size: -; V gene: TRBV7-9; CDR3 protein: CASSPLAGVSYNEQFF
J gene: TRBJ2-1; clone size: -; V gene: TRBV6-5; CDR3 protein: CASSYRGDNEQFF
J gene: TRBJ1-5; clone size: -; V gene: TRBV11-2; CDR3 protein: CASSPFLGANQPQHF
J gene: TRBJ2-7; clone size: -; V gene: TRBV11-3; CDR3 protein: CASSLGAGGIYEQYF
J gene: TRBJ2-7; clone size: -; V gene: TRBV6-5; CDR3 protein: CASRARQGSYEQYF
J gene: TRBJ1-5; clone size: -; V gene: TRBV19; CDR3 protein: CASSSFSNQPQHF
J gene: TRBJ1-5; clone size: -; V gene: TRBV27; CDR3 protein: CASRLTGGNQPQHF
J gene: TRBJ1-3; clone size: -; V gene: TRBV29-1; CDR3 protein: CSVEAVSSGNTIYF
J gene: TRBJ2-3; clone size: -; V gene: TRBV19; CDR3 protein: CASSITGYTDTQYF
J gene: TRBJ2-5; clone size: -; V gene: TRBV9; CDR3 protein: CASSVEGEWETQYF